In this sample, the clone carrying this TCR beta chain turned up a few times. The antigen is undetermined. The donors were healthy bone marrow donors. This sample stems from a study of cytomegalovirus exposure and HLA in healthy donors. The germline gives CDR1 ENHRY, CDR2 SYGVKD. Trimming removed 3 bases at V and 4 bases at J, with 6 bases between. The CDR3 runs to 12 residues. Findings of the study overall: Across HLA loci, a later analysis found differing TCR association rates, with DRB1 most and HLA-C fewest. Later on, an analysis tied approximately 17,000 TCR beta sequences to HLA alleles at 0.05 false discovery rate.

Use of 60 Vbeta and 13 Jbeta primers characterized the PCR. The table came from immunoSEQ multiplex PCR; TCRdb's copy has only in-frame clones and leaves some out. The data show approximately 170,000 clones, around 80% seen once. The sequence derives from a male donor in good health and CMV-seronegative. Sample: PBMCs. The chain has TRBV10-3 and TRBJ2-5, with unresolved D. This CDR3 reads CAISDTGETQYF. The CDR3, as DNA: TGTGCCATCAGTGACACGGGAGAGACCCAGTACTTC.